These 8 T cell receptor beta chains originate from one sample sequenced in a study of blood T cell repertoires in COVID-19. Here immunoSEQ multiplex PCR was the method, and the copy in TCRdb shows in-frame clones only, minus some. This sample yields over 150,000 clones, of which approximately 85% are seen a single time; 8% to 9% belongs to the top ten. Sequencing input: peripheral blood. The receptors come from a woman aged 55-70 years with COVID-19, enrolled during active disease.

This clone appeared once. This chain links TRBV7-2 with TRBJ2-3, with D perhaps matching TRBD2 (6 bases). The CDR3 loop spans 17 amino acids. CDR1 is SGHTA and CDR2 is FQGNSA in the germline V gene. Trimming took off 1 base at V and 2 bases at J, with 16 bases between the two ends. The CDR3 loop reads CASSLVEGWGDTDTQYF. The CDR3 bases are TGTGCCAGCAGCTTAGTCGAAGGTTGGGGGGACACAGATACGCAGTATTTT.

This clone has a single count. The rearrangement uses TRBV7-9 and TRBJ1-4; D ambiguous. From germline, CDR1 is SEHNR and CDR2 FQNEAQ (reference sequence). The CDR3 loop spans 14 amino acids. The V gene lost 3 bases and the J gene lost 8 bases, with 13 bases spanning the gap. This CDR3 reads CASSLADPKEKLFF. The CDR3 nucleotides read TGTGCCAGCAGCTTGGCAGATCCCAAAGAAAAACTGTTTTTT.

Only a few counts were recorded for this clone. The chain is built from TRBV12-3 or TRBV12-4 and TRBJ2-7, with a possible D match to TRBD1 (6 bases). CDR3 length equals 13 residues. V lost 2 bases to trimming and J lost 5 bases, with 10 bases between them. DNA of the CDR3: TGTGCCAGCAGTTTACAGGGGAACCACGAGCAGTACTTC. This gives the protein CASSLQGNHEQYF.

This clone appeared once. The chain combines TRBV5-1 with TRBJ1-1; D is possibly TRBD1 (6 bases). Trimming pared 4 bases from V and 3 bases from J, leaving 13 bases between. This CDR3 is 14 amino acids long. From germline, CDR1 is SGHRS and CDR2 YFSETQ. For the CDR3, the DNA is TGCGCCAGCAGCCTTGGGGGGGCGGACACTGAAGCTTTCTTT. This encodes CASSLGGADTEAFF.

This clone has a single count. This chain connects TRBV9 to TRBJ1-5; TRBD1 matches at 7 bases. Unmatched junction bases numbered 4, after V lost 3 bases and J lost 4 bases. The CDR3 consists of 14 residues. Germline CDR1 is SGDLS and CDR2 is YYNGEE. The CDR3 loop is CASSEGQPNQPQHF. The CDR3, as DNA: TGTGCCAGCAGCGAGGGACAGCCTAATCAGCCCCAGCATTTT.

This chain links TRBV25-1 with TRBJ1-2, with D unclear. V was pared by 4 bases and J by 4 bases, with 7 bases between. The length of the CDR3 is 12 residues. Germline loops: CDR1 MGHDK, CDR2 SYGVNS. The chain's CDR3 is CASSADFYGYTF. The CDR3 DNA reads TGTGCCAGCAGTGCCGACTTCTATGGCTACACCTTC.

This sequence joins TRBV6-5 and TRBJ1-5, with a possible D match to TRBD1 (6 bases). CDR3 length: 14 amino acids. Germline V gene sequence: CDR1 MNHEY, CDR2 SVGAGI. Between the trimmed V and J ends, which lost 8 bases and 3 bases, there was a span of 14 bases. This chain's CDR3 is CASGPGHLNQPQHF. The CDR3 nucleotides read TGTGCCAGCGGACCGGGACACCTCAATCAGCCCCAGCATTTT.

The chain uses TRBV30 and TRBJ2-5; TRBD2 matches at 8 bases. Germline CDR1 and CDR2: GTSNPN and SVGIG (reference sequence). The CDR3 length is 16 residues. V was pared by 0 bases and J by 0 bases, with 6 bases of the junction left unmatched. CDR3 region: CAWSVGRGAYQETQYF. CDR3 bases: TGTGCCTGGAGTGTAGGGCGGGGGGCGTACCAAGAGACCCAGTACTTC.